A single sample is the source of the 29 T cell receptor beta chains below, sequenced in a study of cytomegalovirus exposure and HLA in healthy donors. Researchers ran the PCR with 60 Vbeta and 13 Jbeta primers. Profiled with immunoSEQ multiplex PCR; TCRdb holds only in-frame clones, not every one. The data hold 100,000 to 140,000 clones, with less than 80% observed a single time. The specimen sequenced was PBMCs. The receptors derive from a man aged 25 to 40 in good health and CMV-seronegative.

CDR3 sequence reads: CASSTRTGENIQYF. The DNA for the CDR3 is TGTGCCAGCAGCACACGGACAGGGGAAAACATTCAGTACTTC. V and J are TRBV7-9 and TRBJ2-4; 9 nucleotides match TRBD1. Trimming removed 5 bases from V and 5 bases from J; junction bases left unmatched: 4. The CDR3 has 14 residues. Germline CDR1 reads SEHNR; CDR2 reads FQNEAQ (reference sequence).

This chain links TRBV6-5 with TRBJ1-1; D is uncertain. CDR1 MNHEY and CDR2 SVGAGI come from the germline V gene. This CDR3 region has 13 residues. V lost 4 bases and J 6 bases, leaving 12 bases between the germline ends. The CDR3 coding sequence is TGTGCCAGCAGTTTCCCGTCGAGCCCTGAAGCTTTCTTT. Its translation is CASSFPSSPEAFF.

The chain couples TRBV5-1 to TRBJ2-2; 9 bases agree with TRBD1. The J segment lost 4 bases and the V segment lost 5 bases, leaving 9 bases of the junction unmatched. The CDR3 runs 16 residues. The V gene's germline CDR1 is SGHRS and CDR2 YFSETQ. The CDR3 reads CASSIDQTGGTGELFF. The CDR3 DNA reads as TGCGCCAGCAGTATTGATCAGACAGGGGGCACCGGGGAGCTGTTTTTT.

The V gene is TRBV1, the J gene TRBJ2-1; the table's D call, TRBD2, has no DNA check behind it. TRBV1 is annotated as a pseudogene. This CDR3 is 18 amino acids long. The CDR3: CTSSPRLAGGPNYNEQFF. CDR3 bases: TGCACCAGCAGCCCCCGACTAGCGGGAGGGCCAAACTACAATGAGCAGTTCTTC.

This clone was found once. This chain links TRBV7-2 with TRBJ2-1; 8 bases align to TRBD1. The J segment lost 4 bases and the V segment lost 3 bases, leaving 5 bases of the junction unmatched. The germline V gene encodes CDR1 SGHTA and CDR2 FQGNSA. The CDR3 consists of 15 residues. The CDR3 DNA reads TGTGCCAGCAGCTTTTGGACAGGGAATTACAATGAGCAGTTCTTC. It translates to CASSFWTGNYNEQFF. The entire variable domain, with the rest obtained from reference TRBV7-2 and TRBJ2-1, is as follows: GAGVSQSPSNKVTEKGKDVELRCDPISGHTALYWYRQSLGQGLEFLIYFQGNSAPDKSGLPSDRFSAERTGGSVSTLTIQRTQQEDSAVYLCASSFWTGNYNEQFFGPGTRLTVL.

As DNA, the CDR3 is TGTGCCAGCGGAGAGGGCGGGAGGGCCCACAATGAGCAGTTCTTC. Translation: CASGEGGRAHNEQFF. The gene calls are TRBV28 and TRBJ2-1; 9 nucleotides agree with TRBD2. Germline trimming cut 8 bases from V and 5 bases from J; bases unmatched to any gene: 10. The CDR3 sequence is 15 residues long. From germline, CDR1 is MDHEN and CDR2 SYDVKM.

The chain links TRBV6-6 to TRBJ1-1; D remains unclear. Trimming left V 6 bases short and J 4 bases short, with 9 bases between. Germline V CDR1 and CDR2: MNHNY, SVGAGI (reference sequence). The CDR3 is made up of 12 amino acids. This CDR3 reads CASSLASTEAFF. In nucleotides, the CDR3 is TGTGCCAGCAGCCTCGCGAGCACTGAAGCTTTCTTT.

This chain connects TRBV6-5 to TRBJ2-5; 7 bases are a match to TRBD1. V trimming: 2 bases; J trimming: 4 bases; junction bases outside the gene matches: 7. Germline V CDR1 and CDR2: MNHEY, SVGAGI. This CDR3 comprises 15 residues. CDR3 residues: CASSYGSSGGETQYF. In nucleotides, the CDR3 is TGTGCCAGCAGTTACGGTTCCTCAGGGGGAGAGACCCAGTACTTC.

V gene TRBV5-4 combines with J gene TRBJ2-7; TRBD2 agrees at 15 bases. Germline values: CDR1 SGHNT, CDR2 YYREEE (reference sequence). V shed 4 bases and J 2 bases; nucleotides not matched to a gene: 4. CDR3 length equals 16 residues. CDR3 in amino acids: CASSRGLAGGPYEQYF. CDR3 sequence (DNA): TGTGCCAGCAGCCGAGGACTAGCGGGAGGGCCCTACGAGCAGTACTTC.

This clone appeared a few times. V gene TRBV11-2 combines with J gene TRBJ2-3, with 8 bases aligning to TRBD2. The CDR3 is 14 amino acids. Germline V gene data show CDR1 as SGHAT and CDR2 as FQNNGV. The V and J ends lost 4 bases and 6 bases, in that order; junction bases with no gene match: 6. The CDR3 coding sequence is TGTGCCAGCAGCTGGACTAGCTCCTTGGATACGCAGTATTTT. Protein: CASSWTSSLDTQYF.

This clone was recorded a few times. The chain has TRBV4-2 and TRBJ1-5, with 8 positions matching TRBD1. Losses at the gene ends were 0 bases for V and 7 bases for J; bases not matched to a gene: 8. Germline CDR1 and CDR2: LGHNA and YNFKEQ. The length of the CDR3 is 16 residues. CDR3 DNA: TGTGCCAGCAGCCAAGAGGTAGGGCAGGGGGCCCAGCCCCAGCATTTT. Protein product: CASSQEVGQGAQPQHF.

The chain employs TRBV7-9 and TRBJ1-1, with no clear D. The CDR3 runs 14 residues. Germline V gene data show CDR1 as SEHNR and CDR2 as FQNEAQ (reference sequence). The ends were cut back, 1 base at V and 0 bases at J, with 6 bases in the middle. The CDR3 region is CASSLGQVNTEAFF. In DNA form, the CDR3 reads TGTGCCAGCAGCTTAGGACAAGTGAACACTGAAGCTTTCTTT.

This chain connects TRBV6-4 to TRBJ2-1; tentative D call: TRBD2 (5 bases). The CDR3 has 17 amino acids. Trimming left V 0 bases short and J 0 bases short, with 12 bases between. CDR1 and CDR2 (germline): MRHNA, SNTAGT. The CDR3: CASSDSSGSSSYNEQFF. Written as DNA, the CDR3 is TGTGCCAGCAGTGACTCGAGCGGTTCTAGCTCCTACAATGAGCAGTTCTTC.

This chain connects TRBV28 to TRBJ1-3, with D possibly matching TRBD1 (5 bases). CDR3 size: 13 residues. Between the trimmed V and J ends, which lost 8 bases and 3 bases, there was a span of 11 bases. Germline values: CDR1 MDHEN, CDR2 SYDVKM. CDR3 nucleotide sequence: TGTGCCAGCGTACCGGGGGTTGGAAACACCATATATTTT. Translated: CASVPGVGNTIYF. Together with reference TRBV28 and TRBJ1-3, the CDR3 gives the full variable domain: DVKVTQSSRYLVKRTGEKVFLECVQDMDHENMFWYRQDPGLGLRLIYFSYDVKMKEKGDIPEGYSVSREKKERFSLILESASTNQTSMYLCASVPGVGNTIYFGEGSWLTVV.

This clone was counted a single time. The CDR3 region has the DNA TGTGCCAGCAGTTACACGGCAGGGCAAGAGACCCAGTACTTC. This sequence encodes CASSYTAGQETQYF. The rearrangement links TRBV6-6 to TRBJ2-5, with D perhaps matching TRBD1 (5 bases). This CDR3 comprises 14 residues. V dropped 2 bases and J dropped 2 bases, with 9 bases sitting between them. Germline CDR1 is MNHNY and CDR2 is SVGAGI (reference sequence).

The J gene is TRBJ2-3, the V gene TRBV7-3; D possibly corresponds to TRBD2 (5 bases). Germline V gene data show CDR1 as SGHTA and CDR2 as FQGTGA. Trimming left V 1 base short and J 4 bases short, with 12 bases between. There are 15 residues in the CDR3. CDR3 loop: CASSLMGAGADTQYF. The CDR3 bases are TGTGCCAGCAGCTTAATGGGTGCCGGGGCAGATACGCAGTATTTT.

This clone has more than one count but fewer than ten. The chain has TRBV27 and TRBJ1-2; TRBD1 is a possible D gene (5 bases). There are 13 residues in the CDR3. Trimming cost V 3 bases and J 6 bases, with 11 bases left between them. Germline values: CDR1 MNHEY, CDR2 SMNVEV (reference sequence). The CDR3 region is CASSFSRADGYTF. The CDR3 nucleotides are TGTGCCAGCAGTTTTTCCAGGGCGGATGGCTACACCTTC.

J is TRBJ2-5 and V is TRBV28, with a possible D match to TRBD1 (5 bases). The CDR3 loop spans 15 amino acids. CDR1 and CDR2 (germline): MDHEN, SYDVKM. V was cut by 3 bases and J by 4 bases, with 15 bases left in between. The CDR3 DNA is TGTGCCAGCAGTTTCTGGGCAGGGTTAATAGAGACCCAGTACTTC. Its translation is CASSFWAGLIETQYF.

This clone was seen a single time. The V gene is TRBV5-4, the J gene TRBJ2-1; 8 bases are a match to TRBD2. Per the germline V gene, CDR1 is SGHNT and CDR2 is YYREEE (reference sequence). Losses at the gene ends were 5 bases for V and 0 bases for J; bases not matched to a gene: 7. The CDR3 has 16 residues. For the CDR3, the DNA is TGTGCCAGCAGACCCCCCGGGACTAGCTCCTACAATGAGCAGTTCTTC. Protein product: CASRPPGTSSYNEQFF. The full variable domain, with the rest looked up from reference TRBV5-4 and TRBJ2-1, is ETGVTQSPTHLIKTRGQQVTLRCSSQSGHNTVSWYQQALGQGPQFIFQYYREEENGRGNFPPRFSGLQFPNYSSELNVNALELDDSALYLCASRPPGTSSYNEQFFGPGTRLTVL.

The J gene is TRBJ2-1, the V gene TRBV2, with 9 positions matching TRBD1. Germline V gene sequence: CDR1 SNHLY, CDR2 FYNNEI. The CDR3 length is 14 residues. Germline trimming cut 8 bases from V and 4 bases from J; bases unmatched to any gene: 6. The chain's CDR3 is CASLRDRAYNEQFF. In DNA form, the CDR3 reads TGTGCCAGCCTCCGGGACAGGGCATACAATGAGCAGTTCTTC.

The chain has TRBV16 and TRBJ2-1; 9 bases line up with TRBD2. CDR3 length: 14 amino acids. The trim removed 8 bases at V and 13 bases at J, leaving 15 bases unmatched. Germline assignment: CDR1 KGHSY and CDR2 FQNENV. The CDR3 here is CASGPASGIGGQFF. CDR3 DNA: TGTGCCAGCGGCCCGGCTAGCGGGATCGGCGGACAGTTCTTC.

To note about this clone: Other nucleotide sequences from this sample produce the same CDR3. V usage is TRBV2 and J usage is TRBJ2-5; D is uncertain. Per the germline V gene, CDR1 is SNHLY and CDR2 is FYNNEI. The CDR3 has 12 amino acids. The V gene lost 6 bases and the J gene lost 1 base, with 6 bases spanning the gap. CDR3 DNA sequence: TGTGCCAGCAGCCTGTTCCAAGAGACCCAGTACTTC. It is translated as CASSLFQETQYF.

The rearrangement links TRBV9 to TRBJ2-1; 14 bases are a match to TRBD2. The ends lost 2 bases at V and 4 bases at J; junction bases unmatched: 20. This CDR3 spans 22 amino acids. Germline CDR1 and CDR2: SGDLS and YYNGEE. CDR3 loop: CASSVGLAGVADAGTAYNEQFF. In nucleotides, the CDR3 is TGTGCCAGCAGCGTGGGACTAGCGGGGGTCGCGGACGCTGGCACGGCTTACAATGAGCAGTTCTTC. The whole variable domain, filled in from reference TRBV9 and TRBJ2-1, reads DSGVTQTPKHLITATGQRVTLRCSPRSGDLSVYWYQQSLDQGLQFLIQYYNGEERAKGNILERFSAQQFPDLHSELNLSSLELGDSALYFCASSVGLAGVADAGTAYNEQFFGPGTRLTVL.

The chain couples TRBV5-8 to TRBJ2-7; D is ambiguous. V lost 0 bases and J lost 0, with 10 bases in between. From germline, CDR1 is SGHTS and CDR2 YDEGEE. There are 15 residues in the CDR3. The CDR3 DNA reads TGTGCCAGCAGCTTGGGGCAGGATAGCTCCTACGAGCAGTACTTC. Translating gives CASSLGQDSSYEQYF.

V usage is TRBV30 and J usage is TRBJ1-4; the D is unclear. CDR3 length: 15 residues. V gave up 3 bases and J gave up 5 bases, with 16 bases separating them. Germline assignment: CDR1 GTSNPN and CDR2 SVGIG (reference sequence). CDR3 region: CAWSKNGGSNEKLFF. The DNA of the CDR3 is TGTGCCTGGAGCAAGAATGGAGGCTCGAATGAAAAACTGTTTTTT.

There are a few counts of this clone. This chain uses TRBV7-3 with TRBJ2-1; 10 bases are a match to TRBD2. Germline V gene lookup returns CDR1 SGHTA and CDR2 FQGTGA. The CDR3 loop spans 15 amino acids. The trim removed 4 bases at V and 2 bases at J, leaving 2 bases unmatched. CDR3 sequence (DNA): TGTGCCAGCAGCTCCAGCGGGGGGGCCTACAATGAGCAGTTCTTC. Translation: CASSSSGGAYNEQFF. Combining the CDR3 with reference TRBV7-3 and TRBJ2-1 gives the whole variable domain GAGVSQTPSNKVTEKGKYVELRCDPISGHTALYWYRQSLGQGPEFLIYFQGTGAADDSGLPNDRFFAVRPEGSVSTLKIQRTERGDSAVYLCASSSSGGAYNEQFFGPGTRLTVL.

The DNA of the CDR3 is TGTGCCAGCAGCCGGCGGGAGGGTCCTCAAGAGACCCAGTACTTC. Translation gives CASSRREGPQETQYF. The V and J genes are TRBV5-6 and TRBJ2-5; 9 nucleotides align to TRBD2. The CDR3 covers 15 residues. Looked up from germline, CDR1 is SGHDT and CDR2 is YYEEEE. With 4 bases clipped from V and 2 bases from J, the junction kept 6 bases outside the gene matches.

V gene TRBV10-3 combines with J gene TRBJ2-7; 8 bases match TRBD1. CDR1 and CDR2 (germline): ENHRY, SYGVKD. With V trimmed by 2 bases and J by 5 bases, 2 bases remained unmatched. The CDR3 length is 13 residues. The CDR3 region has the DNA TGTGCCATCAGTGAGGGACAGGGCCACGAGCAGTACTTC. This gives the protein CAISEGQGHEQYF.

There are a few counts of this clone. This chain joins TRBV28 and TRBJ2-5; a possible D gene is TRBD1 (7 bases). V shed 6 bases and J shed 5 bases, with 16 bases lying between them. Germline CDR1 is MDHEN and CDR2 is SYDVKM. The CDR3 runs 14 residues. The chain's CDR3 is CASRHQGGAETQYF. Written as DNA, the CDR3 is TGTGCCAGCAGGCATCAGGGGGGTGCGGAGACCCAGTACTTC.